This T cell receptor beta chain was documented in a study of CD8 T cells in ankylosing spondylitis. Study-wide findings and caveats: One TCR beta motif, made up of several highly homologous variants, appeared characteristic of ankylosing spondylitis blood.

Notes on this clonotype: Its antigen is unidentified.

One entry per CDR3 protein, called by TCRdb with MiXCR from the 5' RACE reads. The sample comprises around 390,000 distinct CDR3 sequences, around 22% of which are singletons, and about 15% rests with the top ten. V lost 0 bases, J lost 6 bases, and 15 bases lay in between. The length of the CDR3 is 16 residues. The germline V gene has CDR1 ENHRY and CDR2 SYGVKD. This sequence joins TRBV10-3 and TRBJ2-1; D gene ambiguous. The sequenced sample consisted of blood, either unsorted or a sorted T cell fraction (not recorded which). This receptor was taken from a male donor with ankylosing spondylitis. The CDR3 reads CAISESGTNLGNEQFF. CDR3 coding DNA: TGTGCCATCAGTGAGTCGGGCACTAACCTGGGCAATGAGCAGTTCTTC.